This TCR beta chain stems from a study of blood T cell repertoires in COVID-19. Study-wide background: The cDNA or gDNA used as material had been derived from T cells, B-cell-depleted T cells, or PBMCs.

Germline V gene lookup returns CDR1 SGHRS and CDR2 YFSETQ. The CDR3 is made up of 16 amino acids. The J segment lost 2 bases and the V segment lost 4 bases, leaving 6 bases of the junction unmatched. Measured with immunoSEQ multiplex PCR; TCRdb has only the in-frame clones, and not every one. The sample shows over 80,000 clones, 89% of them seen only once. This chain uses TRBV5-1 with TRBJ2-3, with 11 bases fitting TRBD2. The sequenced sample was peripheral blood. The TCR comes from a man aged 50 or older with acute or convalescent COVID-19. As DNA, the CDR3 is TGCGCCAGCAGCACCCAACTAGCGGGGGCCACAGATACGCAGTATTTT. Its protein is CASSTQLAGATDTQYF.